This T cell receptor beta chain came from a study of shared clonotypes between healthy human individuals. Points from the study as a whole: Around 5% of naive CD4 clonotypes were shared across a few donors.

With respect to this clone: Its antigen is unidentified.

CD8 cells regarded as naive lacked CD45RO, were positively chosen for CCR7, and omitted terminally differentiated effector memory CD45RA+ cells. V lost 4 bases, J lost 2 bases, and 11 bases lay in between. CDR3 size: 14 residues. The V gene's germline CDR1 is SGHNT and CDR2 YYREEE (reference sequence). Clones were sequenced by immunoSEQ multiplex PCR, and TCRdb holds only the in-frame ones, with some missing. The data show about 590,000 clones, 95% to 96% seen once. Material for sequencing was naive CD8+ T cells sorted from blood. This rearrangement joins TRBV5-4 to TRBJ2-3; D is unresolved. The receptor was isolated from a woman aged 25 to 45 in good health. CDR3 in DNA: TGTGCCAGCAGCCCGTGGGGATTCACAGATACGCAGTATTTT. Residues: CASSPWGFTDTQYF.